This T cell receptor beta chain was identified in a study of human T cells and chemical hapten exposure. The time point denotes: patch test 1, 2 weeks after DPC sensitization. As for treatment: therapeutic diphenylcyclopropenone sensitization with weekly scalp DPC. On this clonotype itself: The target antigen is unknown.

Study conclusions and caveats: TCRs at high frequency, those above 1 in 1000, did not change with DPC sensitization.

TCRdb redid the calling of the RACE reads with MiXCR, one entry per CDR3 protein. The table has roughly 98,000 distinct CDR3 sequences, about an eighth seen once. The CDR3 has 13 amino acids. V was cut by 5 bases and J by 3 bases, with 11 bases left in between. This clonotype originated in a woman aged 40 to 49 with alopecia areata. Some clones in this sample may be carry-over from other donors' samples. Sequencing used whole blood, obtained in connection with sensitization to the hapten diphenylcyclopropenone (DPC). This chain uses TRBV12-3 or TRBV12-4 with TRBJ2-7; unclear D gene. The CDR3 DNA reads as TGTGCCAGCAGTCTCCTCTCTAGCTACGAGCAGTACTTC. Translation gives CASSLLSSYEQYF.